A selection of T cell receptor beta chains follows, all from one sample in a study of response to subunit inactivated influenza vaccine. TCRdb redid the calling of the RT-PCR reads with MiXCR, one entry per CDR3 protein. The sample yields just under 550,000 distinct CDR3 sequences, roughly 23% seen once. This sample was shared with a second study, whose subject was T cells expressing NK-cell markers.

Sequences were derived from CD4+ T cells sorted from PBMCs, sampled about 11 days after vaccination. These receptors were taken from a man aged 50-60 years who received an inactivated influenza vaccine. CDR3s include the opening cysteine and the closing phenylalanine or tryptophan. Each record gives: D gene, clone size, J gene, V gene, CDR3 DNA, CDR3 protein. A D gene is named only where the DNA matches it firmly. Part of the rows lack a size; the others show once, few, many or a class for expanded clones.

>-|-|TRBJ1-4|TRBV4-2
TGTGCCAGCAGCCAAGACGTAGGTGAAAAACTGTTTTTT
CASSQDVGEKLFF
>-|-|TRBJ1-2|TRBV29-1
TGCAGCGTTGTCCCCCTTACATGGACTTCTGGCTACACCTTC
CSVVPLTWTSGYTF
>TRBD1|few|TRBJ1-6|TRBV12-3/TRBV12-4
TGTGCCAGCAGCTCCACAGGGGCGGGGAATTCACCCCTCCACTTT
CASSSTGAGNSPLHF
>-|few|TRBJ1-2|TRBV15
TGTGCCACCAGCAGAGATCGAAGAGGAAACGGCTACACCTTC
CATSRDRRGNGYTF
>-|few|TRBJ1-5|TRBV16
TGTGCCAGCAGCCAATCACCGCCTTCCGGTCAGCCCCAGCATTTT
CASSQSPPSGQPQHF
>TRBD1|-|TRBJ2-7|TRBV7-6
TGTGCCAGCAGCGCCCGTAGCAGGGACAGGGGCTACGAGCAGTACTTC
CASSARSRDRGYEQYF
>-|many|TRBJ2-1|TRBV7-2
TGTGCCAGCACCCCGGGGCAGAGCTCCTACAATGAGCAGTTCTTC
CASTPGQSSYNEQFF
>-|few|TRBJ2-1|TRBV5-1
TGCGCCAGCAGCCTCCGGGACAATACCTACAATGAGCAGTTCTTC
CASSLRDNTYNEQFF
>-|few|TRBJ2-7|TRBV10-3
TGTGCCATCTGGCGGGACGGCGGCTACGAGCAGTACTTC
CAIWRDGGYEQYF
>-|few|TRBJ2-7|TRBV27
TGTGCCAGCAGTTTGAACGGGCCACCCTACGAGCAGTACTTC
CASSLNGPPYEQYF
>TRBD1|few|TRBJ2-7|TRBV5-1
TGCGCCAGCAGCATAGGACAGGGGGCTGAGGAGCAGTACTTC
CASSIGQGAEEQYF
>-|few|TRBJ2-3|TRBV9
TGTGCCAGCAGCGTCGGGGGCCGGGATACGCAGTATTTT
CASSVGGRDTQYF
>-|-|TRBJ1-2|TRBV18
TGTGCCAGCTCACCTTCGGTCGCCTATAGCTACACCTTC
CASSPSVAYSYTF
>-|few|TRBJ2-5|TRBV7-9
TGTGCCAGCAGCTTGGGGGCAGGTCTCCAAGAGACCCAGTACTTC
CASSLGAGLQETQYF
>-|-|TRBJ2-5|TRBV7-2
TGTGCCAGCAGCCCGGACTGGACGAAAACGGCCCAGTACTTC
CASSPDWTKTAQYF
>TRBD2|-|TRBJ2-3|TRBV7-6
TGTGCCAGCAGCTTAGCGCGTCGGGGGGGACTCCTTCTTAGCACAGATACGCAGTATTTT
CASSLARRGGLLLSTDTQYF
>-|-|TRBJ2-1|TRBV12-3/TRBV12-4
TGTGCCAGCACTCCCCAGGCCCAGAGTGAGCAGTTCTTC
CASTPQAQSEQFF
>-|-|TRBJ1-1|TRBV2
TGTGCCAGCAATACAGAGGCGAACACTGAAGCTTTCTTT
CASNTEANTEAFF
>-|-|TRBJ2-5|TRBV11-2
TGTGCCAGCAGCTTTCCGGGGACGCCGCGATGGGAGACCCAGTACTTC
CASSFPGTPRWETQYF
>-|few|TRBJ2-7|TRBV10-3
TGTGCCATCAGTGACGGGACACTTACCTACGAGCAGTACTTC
CAISDGTLTYEQYF
>-|-|TRBJ2-2|TRBV18
TGTGCCAGCTCACCACGGGCCCAAGCCTCCGGGGAGCTGTTTTTT
CASSPRAQASGELFF
>-|few|TRBJ2-7|TRBV5-1
TGCGCCAGCAGACCTCAGGGGACATACTACGAGCAGTACTTC
CASRPQGTYYEQYF